The 32 T cell receptor beta chains listed next were all sequenced from one sample in a study of T cell responses to AZD1222 COVID-19 vaccine. The repertoire was sequenced with immunoSEQ multiplex PCR; TCRdb's copy has only in-frame clones and lacks some. The sample holds about 94,000 clones, about 88% seen once. The sequenced sample was peripheral blood, obtained on day 0 of AZD1222 vaccination. These receptors originate from an adult in good health.

The rearrangement joins TRBV7-9 to TRBJ2-1; D possibly matches TRBD1 or TRBD2 (7 bases each). Per germline, CDR1 SEHNR and CDR2 FQNEAQ (reference sequence). V was pared by 5 bases and J by 2 bases, with 19 bases between. The CDR3 length is 17 residues. The CDR3: CASSRPETGRAYNEQFF. CDR3 nucleotides: TGTGCCAGCAGCCGCCCGGAGACAGGGAGGGCCTACAATGAGCAGTTCTTC.

The chain is built from TRBV30 and TRBJ1-1, with D unresolved. The CDR3 loop spans 11 amino acids. Germline lookup yields CDR1 GTSNPN and CDR2 SVGIG (reference sequence). The V and J ends lost 3 bases and 2 bases respectively, with 4 bases between them. The CDR3 region is CAWSDNTEAFF. CDR3 nucleotides: TGTGCCTGGAGCGATAACACTGAAGCTTTCTTT.

V usage is TRBV7-2 and J usage is TRBJ1-2, with D unresolved. The CDR3 sequence is 14 residues long. V was clipped by 1 base and J by 2 bases, with 8 bases between them. Germline CDR1 and CDR2: SGHTA and FQGNSA. The CDR3: CASSLGRVNYGYTF. The CDR3 DNA reads TGTGCCAGCAGCTTAGGGAGGGTGAACTATGGCTACACCTTC.

The chain joins TRBV7-8 to TRBJ1-6; D gene uncertain. Germline V CDR1 and CDR2: SGHVS, FQNEAQ. V was cut by 1 base and J by 8 bases, with 6 bases left in between. CDR3 length equals 13 residues. CDR3 protein: CASSLGRYSPLHF. As DNA, the CDR3 is TGTGCCAGCAGCTTAGGACGATATTCACCCCTCCACTTT.

This chain links TRBV30 with TRBJ2-1; TRBD2 is a possible D gene (6 bases). V was cut by 2 bases and J by 7 bases, with 21 bases left in between. Germline CDR1 reads GTSNPN; CDR2 reads SVGIG (reference sequence). The CDR3 loop spans 16 amino acids. The CDR3 here is CAWSHPLITGENEQFF. In DNA form, the CDR3 reads TGTGCCTGGAGTCACCCTCTTATTACGGGGGAGAATGAGCAGTTCTTC.

The rearrangement uses TRBV3-1 (or the pseudogene TRBV3-2) and TRBJ2-7, with 10 bases lining up with TRBD2. J was trimmed by 7 bases and V by 3 bases; bases with no gene match: 9. The CDR3 spans 15 residues. CDR1 is LGHDT, CDR2 YNNKEL, per germline (reference sequence). CDR3 in DNA: TGTGCCAGCAGCCATCGGCTAGCGGGGGCCCGGGAGCAGTACTTC. It translates to CASSHRLAGAREQYF.

The V and J genes are TRBV7-2 and TRBJ1-6, with D unresolved. Trimming took off 6 bases at V and 6 bases at J, with 15 bases between the two ends. In germline, CDR1 is SGHTA, CDR2 FQGNSA. This CDR3 spans 15 amino acids. DNA for the CDR3: TGTGCCAGCAGATATTCCCGGGGTTCTAATTCACCCCTCCACTTT. The encoded protein is CASRYSRGSNSPLHF.

The rearrangement links TRBV5-1 to TRBJ1-6, with TRBD1 matching over 8 bases. The CDR3 loop spans 15 amino acids. Trimming took 4 bases from V and 7 from J; bases not matched to a gene: 7. Germline V gene lookup returns CDR1 SGHRS and CDR2 YFSETQ. As DNA, the CDR3 is TGCGCCAGCAGCGGGATGACAGGGGACAATTCACCCCTCCACTTT. Its translation: CASSGMTGDNSPLHF.

This sequence joins TRBV19 and TRBJ2-7; tentative D call: TRBD1 (6 bases). Germline assignment: CDR1 LNHDA and CDR2 SQIVND (reference sequence). The length of the CDR3 is 15 residues. The germline V and J ends were trimmed by 4 bases and 0 bases, with 13 bases remaining between them. As DNA, the CDR3 is TGTGCCAGTAGTACCAGGGGTTCCAGCTCCTACGAGCAGTACTTC. It specifies CASSTRGSSSYEQYF.

This clone was seen only a few times. The gene calls are TRBV5-4 and TRBJ1-2, with 8 positions matching TRBD1. Germline trimming cut 4 bases from V and 4 bases from J; bases unmatched to any gene: 3. Looked up from germline, CDR1 is SGHNT and CDR2 is YYREEE (reference sequence). The CDR3 contains 13 residues. In nucleotides, the CDR3 is TGTGCCAGCAGCACCCAGGGGGCCTATGGCTACACCTTC. Protein sequence: CASSTQGAYGYTF.

The chain combines TRBV5-1 with TRBJ1-1; D not resolved. CDR3 length equals 16 residues. The germline CDR1 and CDR2 sequences are SGHRS and YFSETQ. The V and J ends lost 0 bases and 1 base respectively, with 13 bases between them. The CDR3 loop reads CASSLDPAGRNTEAFF. CDR3 bases: TGCGCCAGCAGCTTGGACCCTGCAGGCCGGAACACTGAAGCTTTCTTT.

V gene TRBV5-6 combines with J gene TRBJ1-3; the D is unclear. This CDR3 has 15 residues. The V gene's germline CDR1 is SGHDT and CDR2 YYEEEE. Trimming removed 0 bases at V and 4 bases at J, with 11 bases between. The CDR3 here is CASSLAGGPGNTIYF. In DNA form, the CDR3 reads TGTGCCAGCAGCTTGGCCGGAGGGCCCGGAAACACCATATATTTT.

Concerning this clone: At one end the junction does not follow the germline gene, possibly because of a read error. The chain employs TRBV10-1 and TRBJ2-7; D is perhaps TRBD1 (6 bases). Germline assignment: CDR1 WNHNN and CDR2 SYGVQD (reference sequence). The CDR3 runs 11 residues. As DNA, the CDR3 is TGCGCCAGCAGTTTATCCAGGGGTCAGAACTTC. This sequence encodes CASSLSRGQNF.

The chain uses TRBV7-9 and TRBJ2-1; D gene uncertain. Germline-derived CDR1 and CDR2 are SEHNR and FQNEAQ (reference sequence). The V and J ends lost 3 bases and 7 bases respectively, with 7 bases between them. CDR3 length: 12 amino acids. DNA of the CDR3: TGTGCCAGCAGCTTCATGGATAATGAGCAGTTCTTC. Its protein product is CASSFMDNEQFF.

This clone was picked up a small number of times. This chain connects TRBV5-5 to TRBJ2-7, with D possibly being TRBD1 or TRBD2 (5 bases each). This CDR3 region has 15 residues. The germline CDR1 and CDR2 sequences are SGHKS and YYEKEE (reference sequence). Trimming stripped 4 bases from V and 3 bases from J, with 17 bases between. The DNA for the CDR3 is TGTGCCAGCAGCCCGAGGGGCGCCGGGGTCTACGAGCAGTACTTC. Translating it yields CASSPRGAGVYEQYF. Complete variable domain (other parts from reference TRBV5-5 and TRBJ2-7): DAGVTQSPTHLIKTRGQQVTLRCSPISGHKSVSWYQQVLGQGPQFIFQYYEKEERGRGNFPDRFSARQFPNYSSELNVNALLLGDSALYLCASSPRGAGVYEQYFGPGTRLTVT.

The chain combines TRBV7-3 with TRBJ1-5, with D uncertain. Germline lookup yields CDR1 SGHTA and CDR2 FQGTGA. V lost 5 bases to trimming and J lost 7 bases, with 9 bases between them. This CDR3 spans 12 amino acids. The CDR3 sequence: CASSDVVQPQHF. CDR3 bases: TGTGCCAGCAGCGATGTGGTCCAGCCCCAGCATTTT.

This chain joins TRBV19 and TRBJ2-7, with D possibly called TRBD1 or TRBD2 (5 bases each). V gave up 3 bases and J gave up 1 base, with 10 bases separating them. Germline CDR1 and CDR2: LNHDA and SQIVND (reference sequence). This CDR3 is built from 14 residues. The CDR3: CASSIYEGSYEQYF. CDR3 DNA sequence: TGTGCCAGTAGTATTTATGAGGGGTCCTACGAGCAGTACTTC.

This chain connects TRBV10-3 to TRBJ2-3; a possible D gene is TRBD1 (6 bases). V was cut by 2 bases and J by 0 bases, with 9 bases left in between. The CDR3 is 15 residues long. Germline CDR1 ENHRY, CDR2 SYGVKD. Here the CDR3 reads CAISEGTGSTDTQYF. CDR3 bases: TGTGCCATCAGTGAGGGAACAGGGAGCACAGATACGCAGTATTTT.

The chain employs TRBV19 and TRBJ2-1; 7 bases line up with TRBD2. Germline V gene sequence: CDR1 LNHDA, CDR2 SQIVND (reference sequence). The V segment lost 6 bases and the J segment 3 bases; nucleotides outside the gene matches: 8. This CDR3 comprises 15 residues. The DNA for the CDR3 is TGTGCCAGTAGGGGCGGGGGTCGGGGCTACAATGAGCAGTTCTTC. Translated: CASRGGGRGYNEQFF.

The rearrangement joins TRBV12-5 to TRBJ2-1; possibly TRBD1 for D (6 bases). This CDR3 is built from 17 residues. Trimming stripped 4 bases from V and 0 bases from J, with 16 bases between. Per germline, CDR1 LGHNT and CDR2 FRNRAP. CDR3 loop: CASGWVGTTSSYNEQFF. CDR3 sequence (DNA): TGTGCTAGTGGTTGGGTCGGGACAACATCCTCCTACAATGAGCAGTTCTTC.

The chain carries TRBV7-3 and TRBJ2-5; 11 positions match TRBD2. Germline CDR1 reads SGHTA; CDR2 reads FQGTGA. V shed 5 bases and J 5 bases; nucleotides not matched to a gene: 7. The CDR3 contains 15 residues. In nucleotides, the CDR3 is TGTGCCAGCAGCCCCCAGGGGACTAGCGGTGAGACCCAGTACTTC. Residues: CASSPQGTSGETQYF.

V usage is TRBV9 and J usage is TRBJ2-3, with 8 bases matching TRBD2. CDR3 length equals 15 residues. The V gene's germline CDR1 is SGDLS and CDR2 YYNGEE. J gave up 2 bases and V 0 bases, and 2 bases lay outside the gene matches. Here the CDR3 DNA reads TGTGCCAGCAGCGTAGCGGGGGGGTACACAGATACGCAGTATTTT. The encoded protein is CASSVAGGYTDTQYF.

The rearrangement joins TRBV7-9 to TRBJ1-1; no definite D call. Germline-derived CDR1 and CDR2 are SEHNR and FQNEAQ (reference sequence). The length of the CDR3 is 11 residues. The ends were cut back, 4 bases at V and 7 bases at J, with 7 bases in the middle. The chain's CDR3 is CASSSLYEAFF. DNA of the CDR3: TGTGCCAGCAGCTCCTTGTATGAAGCTTTCTTT.

J is TRBJ2-7 and V is TRBV5-6; 8 positions agree with TRBD1. After removal of 4 bases from V and 4 bases from J, the junction contained 10 bases not matched to a gene. Germline V CDR1 and CDR2: SGHDT, YYEEEE. The CDR3 loop spans 15 amino acids. The CDR3 region is CASSTGQGRSYEQYF. CDR3 nucleotides: TGTGCCAGCAGCACCGGACAGGGACGCTCTTACGAGCAGTACTTC.

The V call is TRBV28, the J call TRBJ1-2, with D possibly matching TRBD1 (6 bases). Per the germline V gene, CDR1 is MDHEN and CDR2 is SYDVKM. V was cut by 7 bases and J by 2 bases, with 8 bases left in between. This CDR3 is 12 amino acids long. The DNA of the CDR3 is TGTGCCAGCACCGACAGGAACTATGGCTACACCTTC. Its protein product is CASTDRNYGYTF.

The chain has TRBV9 and TRBJ1-4; D is perhaps TRBD1 (5 bases). V lost 0 bases, J lost 4 bases, and 10 bases lay in between. The CDR3 has 15 residues. Per germline, CDR1 SGDLS and CDR2 YYNGEE. DNA for the CDR3: TGTGCCAGCAGCGTAGAATCCAGGGTTAATGAAAAACTGTTTTTT. This codes for CASSVESRVNEKLFF.

The chain combines TRBV14 with TRBJ1-1; a possible D gene is TRBD1 (5 bases). The CDR3 has 17 amino acids. Per the germline V gene, CDR1 is SGHDN and CDR2 is FVKESK. The ends were cut back, 2 bases at V and 3 bases at J, with 19 bases in the middle. The CDR3, as DNA: TGTGCCAGCAGCCAACGAAGTGACCGGGGCCGGGACACTGAAGCTTTCTTT. This encodes CASSQRSDRGRDTEAFF.

The chain recombines TRBV4-3 with TRBJ1-2; D possibly corresponds to TRBD1 (6 bases). This CDR3 has 14 amino acids. CDR1 is LGHNA and CDR2 is YSLEER in the germline V gene. The germline V and J ends were trimmed by 2 bases and 2 bases, with 9 bases remaining between them. Here the CDR3 DNA reads TGCGCCAGCAGCCAAATTGGACAGAACTATGGCTACACCTTC. This gives the protein CASSQIGQNYGYTF.

V usage is TRBV6-1 and J usage is TRBJ1-6, with D possibly being TRBD1 (5 bases). The CDR3 loop spans 16 amino acids. Trimming removed 7 bases at V and 0 bases at J, with 13 bases between. Germline-derived CDR1 and CDR2 are MNHNS and SASEGT. The DNA for the CDR3 is TGTGCCAGCACCGAAGCCCAGGGCTCCTATAATTCACCCCTCCACTTT. Translating gives CASTEAQGSYNSPLHF.

The chain recombines TRBV6-5 with TRBJ2-5; TRBD1 might be the D (6 bases). This CDR3 region has 14 residues. Deletions cut 5 bases from V and 4 bases from J, with 14 bases between. Per germline, CDR1 MNHEY and CDR2 SVGAGI. CDR3 protein: CASSQQGGGETQYF. The CDR3 region has the DNA TGTGCCAGCAGTCAACAGGGTGGGGGAGAGACCCAGTACTTC.

This clone showed up just once. The chain has TRBV19 and TRBJ1-4; D remains unclear. V was shortened by 4 bases and J by 0 bases, with 18 bases between the two germline ends. CDR1 is LNHDA, CDR2 SQIVND, per germline (reference sequence). The CDR3 loop spans 18 amino acids. The CDR3 DNA follows: TGTGCCAGTAGTAGGCGGACGGCCTTCATCCCAACTAATGAAAAACTGTTTTTT. Translating it yields CASSRRTAFIPTNEKLFF.

This clone has just one count. The CDR3, as DNA: TGTGCCAGCAGCGTACAAGGGGGGCAAGAGACCCAGTACTTC. Its translation: CASSVQGGQETQYF. The gene calls are TRBV9 and TRBJ2-5, with D possibly being TRBD1 or TRBD2 (6 bases each). CDR1 is SGDLS and CDR2 is YYNGEE in the germline V gene. V was clipped by 1 base and J by 2 bases, with 9 bases between them. The CDR3 runs to 14 residues. Filled out from reference TRBV9 and TRBJ2-5, the complete variable domain reads DSGVTQTPKHLITATGQRVTLRCSPRSGDLSVYWYQQSLDQGLQFLIQYYNGEERAKGNILERFSAQQFPDLHSELNLSSLELGDSALYFCASSVQGGQETQYFGPGTRLLVL.